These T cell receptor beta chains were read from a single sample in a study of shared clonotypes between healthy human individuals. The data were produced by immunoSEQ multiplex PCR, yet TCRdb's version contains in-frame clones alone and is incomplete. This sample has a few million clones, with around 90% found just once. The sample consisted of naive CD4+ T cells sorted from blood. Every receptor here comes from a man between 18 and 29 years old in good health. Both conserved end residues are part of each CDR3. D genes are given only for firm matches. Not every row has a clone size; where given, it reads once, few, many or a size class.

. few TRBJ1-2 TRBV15 CATSGWAEGANYGYTF TGTGCCACCAGCGGTTGGGCTGAGGGAGCTAACTATGGCTACACCTTC
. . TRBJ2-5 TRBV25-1 CASKADLGETQYF TGTGCCAGCAAGGCTGACCTGGGGGAGACCCAGTACTTC
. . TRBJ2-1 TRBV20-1 CSASYGNEQFF TGCAGTGCTAGCTACGGCAATGAGCAGTTCTTC
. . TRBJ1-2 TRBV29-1 CSVRAGGGVYGYTF TGCAGCGTTCGGGCTGGAGGTGGAGTTTATGGCTACACCTTC
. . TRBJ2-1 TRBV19 CASSPRLGGYNEQFF TGTGCCAGTAGTCCCCGCTTGGGCGGGTACAATGAGCAGTTCTTC
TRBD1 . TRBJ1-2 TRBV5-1 CASSLSTGGSYGYTF TGCGCCAGCAGCTTGTCTACAGGGGGCAGCTATGGCTACACCTTC
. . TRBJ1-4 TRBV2 CASRSWQEGEKLFF TGTGCCAGCAGATCTTGGCAGGAGGGTGAAAAACTGTTTTTT
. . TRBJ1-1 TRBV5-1 CASSLDDPGRTEAFF TGCGCCAGCAGCCTGGATGACCCGGGCCGGACTGAAGCTTTCTTT
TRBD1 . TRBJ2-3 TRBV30 CAWIPGQGYTDTQYF TGTGCCTGGATACCGGGACAGGGATACACAGATACGCAGTATTTT
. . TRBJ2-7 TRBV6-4 CASSAQVDSYEQYF TGTGCCAGCAGTGCTCAGGTGGACTCCTACGAGCAGTACTTC
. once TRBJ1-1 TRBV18 CASSAAATTEAFF TGTGCCAGCTCAGCGGCCGCGACCACTGAAGCTTTCTTT
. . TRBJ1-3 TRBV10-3 CAVGRSGNTIYF TGTGCCGTGGGCCGTTCTGGAAACACCATATATTTT
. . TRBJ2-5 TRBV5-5 CASSLDDLRWETQYF TGTGCCAGCAGCTTGGATGACCTTAGGTGGGAGACCCAGTACTTC
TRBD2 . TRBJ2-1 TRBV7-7 CASSLGSGEYNEQFF TGTGCTAGCAGCTTAGGTAGCGGGGAGTACAATGAGCAGTTCTTC
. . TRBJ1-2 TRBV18 CASSPPEGANYGYTF TGTGCCAGCTCACCACCTGAAGGAGCTAACTATGGCTACACCTTC
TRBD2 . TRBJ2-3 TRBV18 CASSPSRGGGTDTQYF TGTGCCAGCTCACCATCCCGGGGGGGAGGCACAGATACGCAGTATTTT
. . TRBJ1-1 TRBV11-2 CASSSWVDTEAFF TGTGCCAGCAGCTCCTGGGTTGACACTGAAGCTTTCTTT
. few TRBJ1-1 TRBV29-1 CSVDTLPEAFF TGCAGCGTGGACACCCTCCCTGAAGCTTTCTTT
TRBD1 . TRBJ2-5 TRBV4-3 CASSQNGQGETQYF TGCGCCAGCAGCCAGAACGGACAGGGGGAGACCCAGTACTTC
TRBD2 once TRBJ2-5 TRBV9 CASSVGGRAGQETQYF TGTGCCAGCAGCGTAGGAGGGAGGGCCGGTCAAGAGACCCAGTACTTC
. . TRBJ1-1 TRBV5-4 CASSFGGRETEAFF TGTGCCAGCAGCTTCGGCGGGAGGGAGACTGAAGCTTTCTTT
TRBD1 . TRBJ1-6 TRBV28 CASNTQGTGDSPLHF TGTGCCAGCAACACACAAGGGACAGGGGATTCACCCCTCCACTTT
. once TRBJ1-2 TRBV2 CASSAQQRYYGYTF TGTGCCAGCAGCGCCCAACAGCGCTACTATGGCTACACCTTC
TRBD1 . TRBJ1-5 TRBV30 CAWSAPGQSNQPQHF TGTGCCTGGAGTGCCCCGGGACAGAGCAATCAGCCCCAGCATTTT
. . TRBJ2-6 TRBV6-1 CASSDWSSGANVLTF TGTGCCAGCAGTGACTGGAGCTCTGGGGCCAACGTCCTGACTTTC
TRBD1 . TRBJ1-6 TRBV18 CASSKGQPNSPLHF TGTGCCAGCTCCAAGGGACAGCCTAATTCACCCCTCCACTTT
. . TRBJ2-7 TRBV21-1 CASSKAWILDLYEQYF TGTGCCAGCAGCAAAGCCTGGATTCTAGACCTCTACGAGCAGTACTTC
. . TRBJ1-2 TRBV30 CAWTQGTNYGYTF TGTGCCTGGACCCAGGGAACCAACTATGGCTACACCTTC
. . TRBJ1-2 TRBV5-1 CASSLDSAGYTF TGCGCCAGCAGCTTGGACAGTGCTGGCTACACCTTC
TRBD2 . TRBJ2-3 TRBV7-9 CASSLGAGGLPDTQYF TGTGCCAGCAGCTTAGGAGCGGGAGGGCTCCCAGATACGCAGTATTTT
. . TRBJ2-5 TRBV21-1 CASSKDPGGLGCETQYF TGTGCCAGCAGCAAGGACCCCGGGGGGTTGGGATGCGAGACCCAGTACTTC
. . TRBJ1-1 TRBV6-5 CASSPGALGDTEAFF TGTGCCAGCAGTCCCGGGGCTCTTGGGGACACTGAAGCTTTCTTT
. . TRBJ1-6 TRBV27 CASSRGGPSSYNSPLHF TGTGCCAGCAGTCGGGGGGGCCCGAGCTCCTATAATTCACCCCTCCACTTT
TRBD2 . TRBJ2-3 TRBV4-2 CASSQVGRLAGNPDTQYF TGTGCCAGCAGCCAAGTAGGGAGGTTAGCGGGGAACCCAGATACGCAGTATTTT
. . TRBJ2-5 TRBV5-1 CASSFGQISGETQYF TGCGCCAGCAGCTTCGGACAGATTAGTGGAGAGACCCAGTACTTC
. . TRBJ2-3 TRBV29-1 CSVLEGTDTQYF TGCAGCGTTTTGGAGGGGACAGATACGCAGTATTTT
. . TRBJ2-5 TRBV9 CASSTRGWETQYF TGTGCCAGCAGCACCCGTGGGTGGGAGACCCAGTACTTC
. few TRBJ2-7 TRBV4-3 CASSQDRPPF TGCGCCAGCAGCCAAGATCGGCCACCCTTC
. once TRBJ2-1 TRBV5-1 CASSPGSSAYNEQFF TGCGCCAGCAGCCCCGGGTCCTCAGCTTACAATGAGCAGTTCTTC
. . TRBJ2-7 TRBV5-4 CASSLEGIYEQYF TGTGCCAGCAGCTTGGAAGGGATCTACGAGCAGTACTTC
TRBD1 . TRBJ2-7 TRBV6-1 CAGHAGQGTREQYF TGTGCCGGGCATGCGGGACAGGGAACCCGGGAGCAGTACTTC
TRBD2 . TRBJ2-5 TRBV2 CAIQKTSGRETQYF TGTGCCATCCAAAAGACTAGCGGGAGGGAGACCCAGTACTTC
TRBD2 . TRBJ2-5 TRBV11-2 CASSLSGTTKETQYF TGTGCCAGCAGCTTATCTGGGACTACTAAAGAGACCCAGTACTTC
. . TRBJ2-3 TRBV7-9 CASSLKLAIATDTQYF TGTGCCAGCAGCTTAAAACTAGCTATCGCCACAGATACGCAGTATTTT
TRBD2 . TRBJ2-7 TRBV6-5 CASSSRLAGQQYF TGTGCCAGCAGTTCCAGACTAGCGGGCCAGCAGTACTTC
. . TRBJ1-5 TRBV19 CASSSNQPQHF TGTGCCAGTAGTTCGAATCAGCCCCAGCATTTT
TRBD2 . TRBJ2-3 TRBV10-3 CASARLAGATDTQYF TGTGCATCTGCCCGACTAGCGGGGGCCACAGATACGCAGTATTTT
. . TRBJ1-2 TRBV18 CASSSAGGGYGYTF TGTGCCAGCTCATCGGCGGGGGGCGGCTATGGCTACACCTTC
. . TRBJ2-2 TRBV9 CASSARGSNPGELFF TGTGCCAGCAGCGCCCGCGGGTCCAACCCCGGGGAGCTGTTTTTT
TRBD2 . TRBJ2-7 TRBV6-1 CASSEFWQREVTYEQYF TGTGCCAGCAGTGAATTCTGGCAGCGGGAGGTTACCTACGAGCAGTACTTC
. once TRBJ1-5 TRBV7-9 CASSFQGDQPQHF TGTGCCAGCAGTTTCCAGGGTGATCAGCCCCAGCATTTT
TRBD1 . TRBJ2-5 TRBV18 CASSPGQGLETQYF TGTGCCAGCTCACCAGGACAGGGGCTGGAGACCCAGTACTTC
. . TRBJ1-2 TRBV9 CASSVNYGYTF TGTGCCAGCAGCGTAAACTATGGCTACACCTTC